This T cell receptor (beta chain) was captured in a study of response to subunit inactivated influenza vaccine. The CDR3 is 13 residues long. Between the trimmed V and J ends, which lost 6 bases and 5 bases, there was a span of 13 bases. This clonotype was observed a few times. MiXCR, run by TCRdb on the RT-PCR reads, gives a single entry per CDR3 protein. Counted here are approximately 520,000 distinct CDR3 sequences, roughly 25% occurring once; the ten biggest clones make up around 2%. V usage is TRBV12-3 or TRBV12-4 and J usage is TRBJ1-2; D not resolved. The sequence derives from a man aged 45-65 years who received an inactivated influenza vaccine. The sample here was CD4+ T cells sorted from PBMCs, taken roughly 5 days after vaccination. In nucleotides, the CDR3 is TGTGCCAGCAGCCGAGACCTAGTATATGGCTACACCTTC. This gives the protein CASSRDLVYGYTF.